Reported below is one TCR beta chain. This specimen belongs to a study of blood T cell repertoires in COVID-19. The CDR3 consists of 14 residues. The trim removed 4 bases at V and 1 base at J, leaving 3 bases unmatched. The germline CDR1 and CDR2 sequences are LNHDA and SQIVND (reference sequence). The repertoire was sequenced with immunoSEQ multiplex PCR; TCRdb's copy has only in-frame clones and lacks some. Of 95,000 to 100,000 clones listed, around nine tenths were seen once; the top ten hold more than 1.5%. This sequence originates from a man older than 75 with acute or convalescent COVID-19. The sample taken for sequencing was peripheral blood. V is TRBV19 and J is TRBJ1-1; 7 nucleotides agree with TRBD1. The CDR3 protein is CASSKGQPNTEAFF. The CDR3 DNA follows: TGTGCCAGTAGTAAGGGACAGCCGAACACTGAAGCTTTCTTT.